This T cell receptor (beta chain) was found in a study of CD8 T cells in Susac syndrome. Study details: Active disease was present in more than 5 of the sequenced Susac syndrome patients, and remission in under 10. General study findings and limits: Susac syndrome CD4+ T cell repertoires showed no clonal expansion.

On this clonotype: What it binds is unknown.

Reverse transcription of about 0.45 to 1 ug RNA was performed with random hexamers. The CDR3 of TCR beta was amplified by immunoSEQ multiplex PCR across 54 Vbeta and 13 Jbeta. Via MiXCR, TCRdb re-called the immunoSEQ multiplex PCR reads, giving one row per CDR3 protein. The sample records over 65,000 distinct CDR3 sequences, around 93% being singletons. This CDR3 comprises 17 residues. Germline CDR1 LGHDT, CDR2 YNNKEL (reference sequence). After removal of 4 bases from V and 0 bases from J, the junction contained 5 bases not matched to a gene. Through negative isolation, CD4+ and CD8+ T cells were obtained, while TEMRA cells were enriched using FACS.

The J gene is TRBJ2-6, the V gene TRBV3-1, with 8 nucleotides matching TRBD2. This TCR came from a human donor with Susac syndrome. The sample consisted of CD4+ T cells from PBMCs. CDR3 residues: CASSRAAGDSGANVLTF. Written as DNA, the CDR3 is TGTGCCAGCAGCCGGGCAGCGGGGGACTCTGGGGCCAACGTCCTGACTTTC.